This TCR beta chain is from a study of technical replicates of blood from a handful of donors. The assay was immunoSEQ multiplex PCR, and TCRdb's table has in-frame clones only and misses some. This sample has 65,000 to 95,000 clones, with just under 95% found just once. Per germline, CDR1 SGHDT and CDR2 YYEEEE. Trimming removed 6 bases from V and 7 bases from J, with 10 bases in between. The CDR3 is 11 residues long. The J gene is TRBJ1-1, the V gene TRBV5-6, with D tentatively TRBD1 (5 bases). This receptor was taken from a human donor in good health. Sequenced input: T cells isolated from PBMCs. DNA for the CDR3: TGTGCCAGCACCAGGGATATTGAAGCTTTCTTT. Residues: CASTRDIEAFF.